One sample yielded the 3 T cell receptor beta chains listed below, sequenced in a study of vaccination and CD4 T cells after COVID-19. The treatment: roughly 11-day PBMC culture with coronavirus spike peptide pools or control peptides (ViraFEST assay). The Oncomine TCR Beta short-read assay was applied to DNA of cultured CD4+ T cells. Each CDR3 protein gets one entry after TCRdb re-called the PCR reads with MiXCR. The repertoire includes approximately 20,000 distinct CDR3 sequences, roughly half of them detected once, and roughly 4% sits in the top ten. No antigen is known for these receptors. Sequencing used CD4+ T cells from blood, cultured in vitro, obtained before SARS-CoV-2 vaccination. These receptors all come from a human donor who had recovered from COVID-19.

This clonotype showed up just a few times. The rearrangement links TRBV6-1 to TRBJ2-6; D gene ambiguous. Germline V gives CDR1 MNHNS, CDR2 SASEGT. The CDR3 is made up of 16 amino acids. With 6 bases removed from V and 0 bases from J, the gap between germline ends came to 12 bases. CDR3 amino acids: CASSGTWSSGANVLTF. The CDR3 region has the DNA TGTGCCAGCAGCGGAACGTGGAGCTCTGGGGCCAACGTCCTGACTTTC.

The CDR3 DNA reads as TGTGCCACCCTCCGGGGTGAAGCTTTCTTT. This translates into CATLRGEAFF. The chain has TRBV6-1 and TRBJ1-1, with D unresolved. CDR1 is MNHNS, CDR2 SASEGT, per germline. V lost 10 bases and J lost 7, with 10 bases in between. The CDR3 has 10 residues.

V gene TRBV5-4 combines with J gene TRBJ2-2; no clear D gene. There are 15 residues in the CDR3. The germline CDR1 and CDR2 sequences are SGHNT and YYREEE (reference sequence). V lost 4 bases and J 1 base, leaving 11 bases between the germline ends. CDR3 amino acids: CASSADTVNTGELFF. The CDR3 region has the DNA TGTGCCAGCAGCGCCGACACGGTGAACACCGGGGAGCTGTTTTTT.